This is a list of T cell receptor beta chains from one sample in a study of cytomegalovirus exposure and HLA in healthy donors. Assay used: immunoSEQ multiplex PCR; TCRdb lists only in-frame clones, some missing. The table has about 160,000 clones, around 78% seen once. The sample taken for sequencing was PBMCs. These receptor sequences come from a woman in her forties or fifties in good health and CMV-seropositive. CDR3s include the opening cysteine and the closing phenylalanine or tryptophan. The order of the fields is clone size, D gene, J gene, CDR3 length, V gene, CDR3 DNA, CDR3 protein. D genes are given only for firm matches. Not every row has a clone size; where given, it reads once, few, many or a size class.

clone size: -; D gene: TRBD2; J gene: TRBJ2-1; CDR3 length: 15; V gene: TRBV6-5; CDR3 DNA: TGTGCCAGCAGACAACGGGGGGGGACGTACAATGAGCAGTTCTTC; CDR3 protein: CASRQRGGTYNEQFF
clone size: once; D gene: -; J gene: TRBJ2-1; CDR3 length: 13; V gene: TRBV6-5; CDR3 DNA: TGTGCCAGCAAACCCGGCTCCTACAATGAGCAGTTCTTC; CDR3 protein: CASKPGSYNEQFF
clone size: -; D gene: TRBD2; J gene: TRBJ2-7; CDR3 length: 15; V gene: TRBV28; CDR3 DNA: TGTGCCAGCAGTTCCCCAGCGGGAGTACCTTTCGAGCAGTACTTC; CDR3 protein: CASSSPAGVPFEQYF
clone size: -; D gene: TRBD1; J gene: TRBJ2-3; CDR3 length: 13; V gene: TRBV11-2; CDR3 DNA: TGTGCCCACGGCTCGACAGGGACCGATACGCAGTATTTT; CDR3 protein: CAHGSTGTDTQYF
clone size: -; D gene: TRBD1; J gene: TRBJ2-2; CDR3 length: 15; V gene: TRBV9; CDR3 DNA: TGTGCCAGCAGCGCCGACAGGGGAAGGATCGGGGAGCTGTTTTTT; CDR3 protein: CASSADRGRIGELFF
clone size: -; D gene: -; J gene: TRBJ1-2; CDR3 length: 16; V gene: TRBV14; CDR3 DNA: TGTGCCAGCAGCCCCCACCAAGGTCCTAGCGTCTATGGCTACACCTTC; CDR3 protein: CASSPHQGPSVYGYTF
clone size: -; D gene: TRBD2; J gene: TRBJ2-1; CDR3 length: 18; V gene: TRBV4-3; CDR3 DNA: TGCGCCAGCAGCCAGGCAGGACTAGCGGGGGGCGTAGGTAATGAGCAGTTCTTC; CDR3 protein: CASSQAGLAGGVGNEQFF
clone size: -; D gene: TRBD2; J gene: TRBJ2-1; CDR3 length: 11; V gene: TRBV7-2; CDR3 DNA: TGTGCCAGCAGGTTAAGCGGGGACCAGTTCTTC; CDR3 protein: CASRLSGDQFF
clone size: -; D gene: -; J gene: TRBJ1-2; CDR3 length: 13; V gene: TRBV4-2; CDR3 DNA: TGTGCCAGCAGCCGAGAAGGACAGTATGGCTACACCTTC; CDR3 protein: CASSREGQYGYTF
clone size: -; D gene: -; J gene: TRBJ1-1; CDR3 length: 16; V gene: TRBV2; CDR3 DNA: TGTGCCAGCAGTTACGCCGGGTGGGGGGGCAACACTGAAGCTTTCTTT; CDR3 protein: CASSYAGWGGNTEAFF
clone size: -; D gene: TRBD2; J gene: TRBJ2-7; CDR3 length: 17; V gene: TRBV27; CDR3 DNA: TGTGCCAGCAGTCCCTCGGTCGGCGAGCGGGAGCTCTACGAGCAGTACTTC; CDR3 protein: CASSPSVGERELYEQYF
clone size: -; D gene: -; J gene: TRBJ1-1; CDR3 length: 14; V gene: TRBV6-5; CDR3 DNA: TGTGCCAGCAGTTACTCGTTCCGCGTCGCTGAAGCTTTCTTT; CDR3 protein: CASSYSFRVAEAFF
clone size: -; D gene: -; J gene: TRBJ2-5; CDR3 length: 14; V gene: TRBV9; CDR3 DNA: TGTGCCAGCAGCCCCCAGGGGTCACAAGAGACCCAGTACTTC; CDR3 protein: CASSPQGSQETQYF
clone size: -; D gene: -; J gene: TRBJ2-7; CDR3 length: 12; V gene: TRBV30; CDR3 DNA: TGTGCCTGGAGCCAATACAGCGGCGAGCAGTACTTC; CDR3 protein: CAWSQYSGEQYF
clone size: -; D gene: TRBD2; J gene: TRBJ2-3; CDR3 length: 15; V gene: TRBV30; CDR3 DNA: TGTGCCTGGAGCACTAGCGGGGGGGCGGTAGATACGCAGTATTTT; CDR3 protein: CAWSTSGGAVDTQYF
clone size: -; D gene: TRBD1; J gene: TRBJ2-3; CDR3 length: 13; V gene: TRBV5-5; CDR3 DNA: TGTGCCAGCAGCTGGACAGGACCAGATACGCAGTATTTT; CDR3 protein: CASSWTGPDTQYF
clone size: -; D gene: TRBD1; J gene: TRBJ1-2; CDR3 length: 17; V gene: TRBV9; CDR3 DNA: TGTGCCAGCAGCGTAGGAGCCGGGACAGGGTCGGGCTATGGCTACACCTTC; CDR3 protein: CASSVGAGTGSGYGYTF
clone size: once; D gene: -; J gene: TRBJ1-3; CDR3 length: 15; V gene: TRBV7-2; CDR3 DNA: TGTGCCAGCAGCACCCGCCCGGCAGGAAGAAACACCATATATTTT; CDR3 protein: CASSTRPAGRNTIYF
clone size: -; D gene: -; J gene: TRBJ1-3; CDR3 length: 15; V gene: TRBV5-1; CDR3 DNA: TGCGCCAGCAGCTTGGCTGCAATGGAGGGAAACACCATATATTTT; CDR3 protein: CASSLAAMEGNTIYF
clone size: -; D gene: -; J gene: TRBJ2-1; CDR3 length: 14; V gene: TRBV9; CDR3 DNA: TGTGCCAGCAGCCCCCTTTCCTCCTACAATGAGCAGTTCTTC; CDR3 protein: CASSPLSSYNEQFF
clone size: -; D gene: -; J gene: TRBJ2-1; CDR3 length: 15; V gene: TRBV28; CDR3 DNA: TGTGCCAGCAGTTTACCCGGGAGCCTTAGCAATGAGCAGTTCTTC; CDR3 protein: CASSLPGSLSNEQFF
clone size: -; D gene: TRBD1; J gene: TRBJ2-6; CDR3 length: 18; V gene: TRBV30; CDR3 DNA: TGTGCCTGGAGTAGGAAGGGGACAGGGAGCTCTGGGGCCAACGTCCTGACTTTC; CDR3 protein: CAWSRKGTGSSGANVLTF
clone size: -; D gene: TRBD1; J gene: TRBJ2-3; CDR3 length: 15; V gene: TRBV15; CDR3 DNA: TGTGCCACCAGCCCTGCAGGGGGAGACGCTGGTACGCAGTATTTT; CDR3 protein: CATSPAGGDAGTQYF
clone size: -; D gene: TRBD1; J gene: TRBJ2-5; CDR3 length: 15; V gene: TRBV30; CDR3 DNA: TGTGCCTGGACCCCGGGACAGGGGGCTAGGAAGACCCAGTACTTC; CDR3 protein: CAWTPGQGARKTQYF
clone size: once; D gene: TRBD1; J gene: TRBJ2-2; CDR3 length: 16; V gene: TRBV9; CDR3 DNA: TGTGCCAGCACTAGTAGGGGGACAGGGGAAACCGGGGAGCTGTTTTTT; CDR3 protein: CASTSRGTGETGELFF
clone size: once; D gene: TRBD1; J gene: TRBJ2-5; CDR3 length: 14; V gene: TRBV7-2; CDR3 DNA: TGTGCCAGCAGCCACGGGACAGCGAAAGAGACCCAGTACTTC; CDR3 protein: CASSHGTAKETQYF
clone size: few; D gene: -; J gene: TRBJ2-3; CDR3 length: 15; V gene: TRBV6-5; CDR3 DNA: TGTGCCAGCAGTTTGCAGGCCCTCTACACAGATACGCAGTATTTT; CDR3 protein: CASSLQALYTDTQYF
clone size: once; D gene: -; J gene: TRBJ2-5; CDR3 length: 15; V gene: TRBV4-3; CDR3 DNA: TGCGCCAGCAGCCAAGTCCCCAGGGGTTCGCGTGAGCAGTACTTC; CDR3 protein: CASSQVPRGSREQYF
clone size: few; D gene: -; J gene: TRBJ2-1; CDR3 length: 11; V gene: TRBV7-2; CDR3 DNA: TGTGCCAGCAGCCCGTACAATGAGCAGTTCTTC; CDR3 protein: CASSPYNEQFF
clone size: -; D gene: TRBD2; J gene: TRBJ2-2; CDR3 length: 16; V gene: TRBV7-2; CDR3 DNA: TGTGCCAGCAGCTCCTTGACTAGCGGGGCAACCGGGGAGCTGTCTTTT; CDR3 protein: CASSSLTSGATGELSF
clone size: -; D gene: -; J gene: TRBJ1-5; CDR3 length: 15; V gene: TRBV28; CDR3 DNA: TGTGCCAGCATCCCGGTTGGGGGAGGGGTTCAGCCCCAGCATTTT; CDR3 protein: CASIPVGGGVQPQHF
clone size: -; D gene: -; J gene: TRBJ2-3; CDR3 length: 15; V gene: TRBV6-5; CDR3 DNA: TGTGCCAGCAGTGTGACTGAAGCTAGCACAGATACGCAGTATTTT; CDR3 protein: CASSVTEASTDTQYF
clone size: -; D gene: TRBD2; J gene: TRBJ2-6; CDR3 length: 19; V gene: TRBV4-3; CDR3 DNA: TGCGCCAGCAGTCAAACGCGGGGGGACGGACTCTCTGGGGCCAACGTCCTGACTTTC; CDR3 protein: CASSQTRGDGLSGANVLTF